The present TCR beta chain was sequenced within a study of T-cell reconstitution after alpha-beta-depleted transplantation in children. Study findings and constraints: One year post-transplant, T-cell counts and diversity were largely derived from T cells produced anew. As was reported, about two months after transplant, alpha-beta T cells came from several hundred expanded graft clones.

Turning to this clonotype: Its target is unknown.

Germline lookup yields CDR1 MNHEY and CDR2 SVGEGT. The CDR3 loop spans 15 amino acids. V gave up 4 bases and J gave up 1 base, with 14 bases separating them. Unique molecular identifiers featured in how the TCRbeta library was prepared. MiXCR was run by TCRdb on the PCR reads, yielding one entry per CDR3 protein. The sample holds over 150,000 distinct CDR3 sequences; approximately 6.9% are singletons and the top ten take 5.5%. The sequences come from PBMCs, collected before TCRalphabeta/CD19-depleted stem cell transplant. The receptor comes from a boy younger than 10 with acute lymphoblastic leukemia, due to receive a stem cell transplant. This chain joins TRBV6-2 or TRBV6-3 and TRBJ2-7; tentative D call: TRBD2 (5 bases). The CDR3 reads CASSFEGVPSYEQYF. The CDR3 DNA reads TGTGCCAGCAGTTTCGAGGGAGTCCCTTCCTACGAGCAGTACTTC.